These T cell receptor beta chains were read from a single sample in a study of T cells in localized non-small cell lung cancer. Profiled with immunoSEQ multiplex PCR; TCRdb holds only in-frame clones, not every one. The repertoire holds nearly 11,000 clones, roughly four fifths seen once, with 20% in the top ten. The sequencing here drew on peripheral blood mononuclear cells, taken before any cancer treatment. The source is a female donor at least 60 years old with stage II lung adenocarcinoma. The CDR3 runs from the conserved cysteine through the conserved F or W. A D gene is named only where the DNA matches it firmly. Part of the rows lack a size; the others show once, few, many or a class for expanded clones.

abundance	v_gene	d_gene	j_gene	CDR3nt	CDR3aa
.	TRBV27	.	TRBJ1-5	TGTGCCAGCAGTTTAAGCCAGGGGACTCAGCCCCAGCATTTT	CASSLSQGTQPQHF
.	TRBV7-2	.	TRBJ1-5	TGTGCCAGCAGCTTAGATGACAATCAGCCCCAGCATTTT	CASSLDDNQPQHF
.	TRBV29-1	.	TRBJ2-7	TGCAGCGTAATCGGGCCCCGCTCCTACGAGCAGTACTTC	CSVIGPRSYEQYF
.	TRBV2	.	TRBJ2-3	TGTGCCAGCAGTCCAGGCTATCCCCGCACAGATACGCAGTATTTT	CASSPGYPRTDTQYF
.	TRBV7-2	.	TRBJ2-3	TGTGCCAGCAGCTTAGTCTCGCCAGATACGCAGTATTTT	CASSLVSPDTQYF
few	TRBV9	.	TRBJ2-7	TGTGCCAGCAGCGTTACAGGGAACTCCTACGAGCAGTACTTC	CASSVTGNSYEQYF
.	TRBV2	.	TRBJ1-5	TGTGCCAGCGGCCAAGGGATGGATCAGCCCCAGCATTTT	CASGQGMDQPQHF
.	TRBV15	.	TRBJ2-5	TGTGCCACCAGCCGCAGACAGGCGGAGACCCAGTACTTC	CATSRRQAETQYF
.	TRBV5-6	.	TRBJ2-7	TGTGCCAGCAGCTTGGTGGAGGCTCAGGGCCACGAGCAGTACTTC	CASSLVEAQGHEQYF
.	TRBV7-2	.	TRBJ2-7	TGTGCCAGCAGCCCCCGGGCCGGAATCTACGAGCAGTACTTC	CASSPRAGIYEQYF
.	TRBV5-1	TRBD2	TRBJ2-7	TGCGCCAGCAGCTTGGATTATGCAGCGGGAGCTTTCGAGCAGTACTTC	CASSLDYAAGAFEQYF
.	TRBV10-3	.	TRBJ1-5	TGTGCCATCGCGCTCAGGGAGAGGGATCAGCCCCAGCATTTT	CAIALRERDQPQHF
.	TRBV7-2	TRBD1	TRBJ2-7	TGTGCCAGCAGCTCTTACAGGGGTTCCTACGAGCAGTACTTC	CASSSYRGSYEQYF
.	TRBV7-2	TRBD1	TRBJ1-4	TGTGCCAGCAGCTGGAGACAGGGAGGCGAAAAACTGTTTTTT	CASSWRQGGEKLFF
few	TRBV27	.	TRBJ2-7	TGTGCCAGCAGTTTACCCCAGGGAGAGCAGTACTTC	CASSLPQGEQYF
.	TRBV6-5	.	TRBJ1-5	TGTGCCAGCAGTTGGGGCCGGGGGCGGAATCAGCCCCAGCATTTT	CASSWGRGRNQPQHF
hyperexpanded	TRBV30	.	TRBJ1-3	TGTGCCTGGTCAGGGGTTCGCTCTGGAAACACCATATATTTT	CAWSGVRSGNTIYF
.	TRBV7-9	.	TRBJ2-7	TGTGCCAGCAGCTTGGTCAGTCTCTCCTACGAGCAGTACTTC	CASSLVSLSYEQYF
few	TRBV19	.	TRBJ1-2	TGTGCCAGTAGTGCAGTCCCAGGTCTGGACTATGGCTACACCTTC	CASSAVPGLDYGYTF
.	TRBV30	.	TRBJ1-6	TGTGCCTGGACGTTATCTATGGACGGGGCCTCCTATAATTCACCCCTCCACTTT	CAWTLSMDGASYNSPLHF